This TCR beta chain was profiled in a study of blood T cell repertoires in COVID-19. Study as a whole: Material from acute and convalescent COVID-19 was sourced from the United States, Italy and Spain.

Per the original data handling: Amplified reference gene primers provided the basis for estimating nucleated cell counts. Some clones are missing from TCRdb's copy, which holds only in-frame ones; the method was immunoSEQ multiplex PCR. V and J calls and clone size come straight from that table; D and trimming were deduced from the DNA. The repertoire includes over 300,000 clones, more than 75% of them detected once, and 0.9% to 1% sits in the top ten. CDR1 and CDR2 (germline): SGHTA, FQGNSA. The CDR3 spans 14 residues. V lost 3 bases to trimming and J lost 4 bases; unmatched junction nucleotides: 5.

V gene TRBV7-2 combines with J gene TRBJ1-2; 7 bases line up with TRBD1. Sequencing was done on a sample of PBMCs or T cells enriched from blood (not recorded which). This sequence was found in a woman aged 25-40 years with acute COVID-19. The CDR3 nucleotides are TGTGCCAGCAGCTTCGGGACAGATGCCTATGGCTACACCTTC. Amino acids: CASSFGTDAYGYTF. The variable domain in full, completed from reference TRBV7-2 and TRBJ1-2, reads GAGVSQSPSNKVTEKGKDVELRCDPISGHTALYWYRQSLGQGLEFLIYFQGNSAPDKSGLPSDRFSAERTGGSVSTLTIQRTQQEDSAVYLCASSFGTDAYGYTFGSGTRLTVV.